The rows below give T cell receptor beta chains drawn from one sample of a study of cytomegalovirus exposure and HLA in healthy donors. Clones were read by immunoSEQ multiplex PCR, and TCRdb kept only the in-frame ones, dropping some. This sample lists approximately 80,000 clones; its ten largest clones have 3.5% to 4.5%. Sequenced material: PBMCs. These receptors all come from a man between 18 and 35 years old in good health and CMV-seropositive. Both conserved end residues are part of each CDR3. A D gene is named only where the DNA matches it firmly. Rows give clone size only sometimes, using once, few, many, or a class for an expanded clone.

TRBD1,TRBV7-9,-,TRBJ2-7,TGTGCCAGCGGACTGGGACAGAGCTCCTACGAGCAGTACTTC,CASGLGQSSYEQYF
TRBD2,TRBV12-5,-,TRBJ2-1,TGTGCTAGTGCCGCGGGACTAGCGGGGTTCAATGAGCAGTTCTTC,CASAAGLAGFNEQFF
-,TRBV28,-,TRBJ1-5,TGTGCCAGCAGTAACAGAAATCAGCCCCAGCATTTT,CASSNRNQPQHF
-,TRBV4-1,-,TRBJ2-5,TGCGCCAGCAGCCAACCCGGCTGGGGGTTCGGGAGTGAGACCCAGTACTTC,CASSQPGWGFGSETQYF
-,TRBV6-1,-,TRBJ2-1,TGTGCCAGCAGTGAGGGGGGAAGCTCCTACAATGAGCAGTTCTTC,CASSEGGSSYNEQFF
TRBD1,TRBV5-6,-,TRBJ2-5,TGTGCCAGCAGCGAAACCGGACAGGGCAGGGAGACCCAGTACTTC,CASSETGQGRETQYF
-,TRBV6-4,medium-sized,TRBJ2-6,TGTGCCAGCAGTACGGACAGCTCTGGGGCCAACGTCCTGACTTTC,CASSTDSSGANVLTF
TRBD2,TRBV4-1,-,TRBJ2-1,TGCGCCAGCAGCCAAGTTGGGACTAGGTACAATGAGCAGTTCTTC,CASSQVGTRYNEQFF
TRBD2,TRBV9,-,TRBJ2-3,TGTGCCAGCAGCCCCCGGGGGAGCGGGGACTCATCGCAGTATTTT,CASSPRGSGDSSQYF
-,TRBV27,-,TRBJ2-3,TGTGCCAGCAGTCAACGACAGGGCACAGATACGCAGTATTTT,CASSQRQGTDTQYF
-,TRBV5-1,-,TRBJ2-7,TGCGCCAGCAGCTTGGGAGTAGGGAGCCCCTACGAGCAGTACTTC,CASSLGVGSPYEQYF
TRBD1,TRBV27,-,TRBJ1-6,TGTGCCAGCGGTAAGACAGGGGCGGACAATTCACCCCTCCACTTT,CASGKTGADNSPLHF
TRBD2,TRBV4-2,-,TRBJ2-7,TGTGCCAGCAGCCAAGAATCGGCGGGAGGCGTATACGAGCAGTACTTC,CASSQESAGGVYEQYF
TRBD1,TRBV29-1,-,TRBJ1-2,TGCAGCGTCGGACAGGGGGCCGACTATGGCTACACCTTC,CSVGQGADYGYTF
TRBD1,TRBV18,-,TRBJ2-5,TGTGCCAGCTCACCACCGGCGGCAGGGGGAGAGACCCAGTACTTC,CASSPPAAGGETQYF
-,TRBV2,-,TRBJ1-3,TGTGCCAGCAGCCGCGAGTTGACTGGAAACACCATATATTTT,CASSRELTGNTIYF
-,TRBV15,-,TRBJ1-5,TGTGCCACCAGCTCTAAGGCAGGTAGTATGGGTAATCAGCCCCAGCATTTT,CATSSKAGSMGNQPQHF
TRBD1,TRBV7-9,-,TRBJ1-1,TGTGCCAGCAGCTTCCTGACAGGGGAAGCTTTCTTT,CASSFLTGEAFF
TRBD2,TRBV6-1,-,TRBJ2-2,TGTGCCAGCGCTCTAGCGGGGGGGAACACCGGGGAGCTGTTTTTT,CASALAGGNTGELFF
-,TRBV7-8,-,TRBJ1-4,TGTGCCAGCAGCTTAGCCGAGGTCCCGTCGAGACGTGAAAAACTGTTTTTT,CASSLAEVPSRREKLFF
TRBD1,TRBV5-4,-,TRBJ1-2,TGTGCCAGCTATGAGGGCAGGGGGGCGTATGGCTACACCTTC,CASYEGRGAYGYTF
TRBD1,TRBV6-1,-,TRBJ2-1,TGTGCCAGCAGTGGCCGACAGGGAGTAGAGCATGAGCAGTTCTTC,CASSGRQGVEHEQFF
TRBD2,TRBV6-5,-,TRBJ2-3,TGTGACTATAGCGGGGGGGCCGTCGATACGCAGTATTTT,CDYSGGAVDTQYF
TRBD1,TRBV5-4,-,TRBJ2-5,TGTGCCAGCAGTTTAGACAGGGATCGAGAGACCCAGTACTTC,CASSLDRDRETQYF